Below, 18 T cell receptor beta chains from the same sample are listed, as sequenced in a study of cytomegalovirus exposure and HLA in healthy donors. This table comes from immunoSEQ multiplex PCR, and its TCRdb copy is limited to in-frame clones, with some not included. The table lists about 130,000 clones, 80% to 90% of them singletons. The sequencing input was PBMCs. The receptors come from a woman under 30 in good health and CMV-seropositive.

J is TRBJ2-1 and V is TRBV5-1; TRBD1 aligns across 9 bases. Germline V lookup: CDR1 SGHRS, CDR2 YFSETQ. This CDR3 has 14 residues. The ends lost 3 bases at V and 6 bases at J; junction bases unmatched: 4. The CDR3 DNA reads TGCGCCAGCAGCTCGGGGGACAGGGCCAATGAGCAGTTCTTC. It yields the protein CASSSGDRANEQFF.

The rearrangement uses TRBV4-3 and TRBJ2-7; TRBD1 matches 7 bases. Germline values: CDR1 LGHNA, CDR2 YSLEER. The CDR3 consists of 12 residues. With V trimmed by 5 bases and J by 3 bases, 1 base remained unmatched. This CDR3 reads CASSGDSYEQYF. The CDR3 bases are TGCGCCAGCAGCGGGGACAGCTACGAGCAGTACTTC.

The V gene is TRBV6-1, the J gene TRBJ1-5; TRBD1 matches at 7 bases. Germline values: CDR1 MNHNS, CDR2 SASEGT. The CDR3 consists of 15 residues. V gave up 7 bases and J gave up 6 bases; unmatched junction bases: 12. CDR3 region: CASTFSQGLGQPQHF. The CDR3, as DNA: TGTGCCAGCACCTTTTCACAGGGGCTCGGTCAGCCCCAGCATTTT.

The CDR3 is CASSEGQGYYGYTF. For the CDR3, the DNA is TGTGCCAGCAGTGAAGGACAGGGGTACTATGGCTACACCTTC. The chain has TRBV6-1 and TRBJ1-2, with 8 bases identical to TRBD1. The CDR3 is 14 amino acids. The J segment lost 3 bases and the V segment lost 1 base, leaving 1 base of the junction unmatched. Germline V lookup: CDR1 MNHNS, CDR2 SASEGT.

The CDR3 spells CASNGYAGRRAQYF. DNA of the CDR3: TGTGCCAGCAATGGATACGCAGGAAGGAGGGCCCAGTACTTC. This chain uses TRBV5-6 with TRBJ2-5; tentatively, D is TRBD2 (6 bases). Germline loops: CDR1 SGHDT, CDR2 YYEEEE. Trimming took off 6 bases at V and 9 bases at J, with 21 bases between the two ends. This CDR3 comprises 14 residues.

This chain joins TRBV6-5 and TRBJ2-7; D is possibly TRBD1 (6 bases). Trimming pared 6 bases from V and 2 bases from J, leaving 11 bases between. Germline CDR1 MNHEY, CDR2 SVGAGI. CDR3 length: 13 amino acids. CDR3 loop: CASRNRGTYEQYF. For the CDR3, the DNA is TGTGCCAGCAGGAATAGGGGGACCTACGAGCAGTACTTC.

V is TRBV2 and J is TRBJ2-3, with 12 nucleotides matching TRBD2. The V segment lost 5 bases and the J segment 3 bases; nucleotides outside the gene matches: 6. The CDR3 loop spans 16 amino acids. Per the germline V gene, CDR1 is SNHLY and CDR2 is FYNNEI. The CDR3 DNA is TGTGCCAGCAGTACCCTAGCGGGGGGGCCTACAGATACGCAGTATTTT. Its translation: CASSTLAGGPTDTQYF.

This chain connects TRBV11-1 to TRBJ2-7; D gene ambiguous. CDR1 SGHAT and CDR2 FQDESV come from the germline V gene (reference sequence). V was clipped by 5 bases and J by 3 bases, with 5 bases between them. This CDR3 comprises 11 residues. The CDR3 nucleotides are TGTGCCAGCAGCCTAAACTACGAGCAGTACTTC. Its translation is CASSLNYEQYF.

This clone was observed a handful of times. The V call is TRBV2, the J call TRBJ1-2, with TRBD1 matching over 7 bases. Per the germline V gene, CDR1 is SNHLY and CDR2 is FYNNEI. This CDR3 contains 14 residues. V lost 4 bases, J lost 2 bases, and 4 bases stayed unmatched. The chain's CDR3 is CASSVGQTNYGYTF. Written as DNA, the CDR3 is TGTGCCAGCAGTGTGGGACAGACCAACTATGGCTACACCTTC.

This chain uses TRBV20-1 with TRBJ2-1; no clear D. CDR1 is DFQATT and CDR2 is SNEGSKA in the germline V gene (reference sequence). V was cut by 0 bases and J by 10 bases, with 7 bases left in between. The CDR3 runs to 11 residues. CDR3 DNA: TGCAGTGCTAGAGATAGAGCCGAGCAGTTCTTC. It is translated as CSARDRAEQFF.

The chain uses TRBV6-5 and TRBJ1-1; D possibly corresponds to TRBD1 (5 bases). V was pared by 0 bases and J by 6 bases, with 11 bases between. The germline gives CDR1 MNHEY, CDR2 SVGAGI. The CDR3 is made up of 14 amino acids. CDR3 coding DNA: TGTGCCAGCAGTTACTCCGTCGGGGGGGCTGAAGCTTTCTTT. Translating it yields CASSYSVGGAEAFF.

In this sample, this clone turned up once. V and J are TRBV28 and TRBJ2-7; 11 bases agree with TRBD1. CDR3 length: 16 amino acids. V was pared by 4 bases and J by 2 bases, with 7 bases of the junction left unmatched. The germline CDR1 and CDR2 sequences are MDHEN and SYDVKM. This CDR3 reads CASSSRGQGAPYEQYF. DNA of the CDR3: TGTGCCAGCAGTTCCCGAGGACAGGGGGCCCCCTACGAGCAGTACTTC.

The gene calls are TRBV18 and TRBJ1-5; 8 bases fit TRBD1. V dropped 2 bases and J dropped 6; count of bases not matched to a gene: 6. This CDR3 is 15 amino acids long. The germline CDR1 and CDR2 sequences are KGHSH and LQKENI. The CDR3 coding sequence is TGTGCCAGCTCACCAGGACAGGGTCTGGGTCAGCCCCAGCATTTT. This codes for CASSPGQGLGQPQHF.

The chain carries TRBV28 and TRBJ2-1, with TRBD2 identical over 15 bases. CDR3 length equals 21 residues. V gave up 5 bases and J gave up 0 bases; unmatched junction bases: 14. CDR1 is MDHEN, CDR2 SYDVKM, per germline. The CDR3 bases are TGTGCCAGCAGTCCACTTTTGGCGGGACTAGCGGGGGGCAGCTCCTACAATGAGCAGTTCTTC. Translating it yields CASSPLLAGLAGGSSYNEQFF.

This sequence joins TRBV5-1 and TRBJ2-7; 7 nucleotides match TRBD2. This CDR3 contains 15 residues. Germline values: CDR1 SGHRS, CDR2 YFSETQ. Losses at the gene ends were 2 bases for V and 0 bases for J; bases not matched to a gene: 5. Here the CDR3 reads CASSFGGSPSYEQYF. The CDR3 DNA reads as TGCGCCAGCAGCTTCGGGGGGTCACCCTCCTACGAGCAGTACTTC.

V usage is TRBV5-4 and J usage is TRBJ2-3, with a weak D call TRBD1 (5 bases). Trimming cost V 0 bases and J 6 bases, with 11 bases left between them. Germline values: CDR1 SGHNT, CDR2 YYREEE (reference sequence). There are 14 residues in the CDR3. CDR3 sequence (DNA): TGTGCCAGCAGCTTGGCCAGGGTCGGGGATACGCAGTATTTT. As protein: CASSLARVGDTQYF.

The CDR3: CASSASGGQFF. As DNA, the CDR3 is TGTGCCAGCAGTGCTAGCGGGGGGCAGTTCTTC. The chain has TRBV28 and TRBJ2-1; TRBD2 matches 10 bases. The trim removed 5 bases at V and 12 bases at J, leaving 1 base unmatched. CDR1 and CDR2 from the germline V gene are MDHEN and SYDVKM. The CDR3 totals 11 residues. Looking up the rest from reference TRBV28 and TRBJ2-1 gives the full variable domain: DVKVTQSSRYLVKRTGEKVFLECVQDMDHENMFWYRQDPGLGLRLIYFSYDVKMKEKGDIPEGYSVSREKKERFSLILESASTNQTSMYLCASSASGGQFFGPGTRLTVL.

The chain uses TRBV19 and TRBJ2-3, with a weak D call TRBD1 (6 bases). Germline V gene lookup returns CDR1 LNHDA and CDR2 SQIVND (reference sequence). V was shortened by 3 bases and J by 4 bases, with 8 bases between the two germline ends. This CDR3 comprises 13 residues. This CDR3 reads CASSIPGADTQYF. The CDR3 DNA is TGTGCCAGTAGTATTCCAGGGGCAGATACGCAGTATTTT.